The 17 T cell receptor beta chains below come from one sample, sequenced in a study of T-cell reconstitution after alpha-beta-depleted transplantation in children (TCRdb year 2016). To prepare the library, PCR was applied. The sample was run on an Illumina HiSeq 2500. To normalize quantification of the TCRbeta repertoire, the TCR libraries were built with molecular barcoding that relied on unique molecular identifiers. TCRdb reprocessed the public reads (quality trimming at Q25 with fastp, clone calling with MiXCR) and kept in-frame beta chains. All rows with the same CDR3 protein become a single entry with the most common DNA and genes. The sample table holds some 550,000 distinct CDR3 sequences, of which around 20% were seen once. Over 3% of the sample is taken by the ten largest. The sample consisted of PBMCs from the stem cell graft donor, taken from the stem cell graft. These receptors originate from a human donor who donated a stem cell graft to a child with acute lymphoblastic leukemia.

This CDR3 is CASSVYSNTEAFF. CDR3 nucleotides: TGTGCCAGCTCGGTCTACTCGAACACTGAAGCTTTCTTT. The rearrangement joins TRBV27 to TRBJ1-1; no reliable D call. Germline V gene sequence: CDR1 MNHEY, CDR2 SMNVEV (reference sequence). V lost 8 bases, J lost 1 base, and 11 bases lay in between. This CDR3 is built from 13 residues.

V usage is TRBV10-3 and J usage is TRBJ2-5; 10 nucleotides line up with TRBD1. CDR1 is ENHRY, CDR2 SYGVKD, per germline. The CDR3 length is 15 residues. The J segment lost 5 bases and the V segment lost 3 bases, leaving 6 bases of the junction unmatched. The CDR3 coding sequence is TGTGCCATCAGTGAATCGACAGGGGGCACGGAGACCCAGTACTTC. Translating it yields CAISESTGGTETQYF.

The chain couples TRBV19 to TRBJ1-1, with D hard to call. V lost 0 bases and J lost 1, with 3 bases in between. Germline V CDR1 and CDR2: LNHDA, SQIVND (reference sequence). The CDR3 covers 13 residues. For the CDR3, the DNA is TGTGCCAGTAGTATAGATGAGAACACTGAAGCTTTCTTT. Its protein is CASSIDENTEAFF.

This clonotype was seen at least ten times. The V and J genes are TRBV27 and TRBJ2-3, with D maybe TRBD1 (5 bases). Trimming left V 5 bases short and J 2 bases short, with 14 bases between. The CDR3 length is 15 residues. Germline V gene sequence: CDR1 MNHEY, CDR2 SMNVEV (reference sequence). CDR3 protein: CASSRKGWVTDTQYF. In DNA form, the CDR3 reads TGTGCCAGCAGTAGAAAGGGGTGGGTCACAGATACGCAGTATTTT.

The sample holds many counts of this clonotype. The V call is TRBV5-1, the J call TRBJ2-3; a weak D match, TRBD2 (6 bases). V was shortened by 0 bases and J by 2 bases, with 7 bases between the two germline ends. The CDR3 length is 14 residues. The germline V gene encodes CDR1 SGHRS and CDR2 YFSETQ. The chain's CDR3 is CASSLGTTTDTQYF. Written as DNA, the CDR3 is TGCGCCAGCAGCTTGGGGACTACCACAGATACGCAGTATTTT.

CDR3 in amino acids: CASWASGSTDTQYF. DNA for the CDR3: TGCGCCTCCTGGGCCAGCGGTAGCACAGATACGCAGTATTTT. The J gene is TRBJ2-3, the V gene TRBV10-2, with D possibly matching TRBD2 (5 bases). This CDR3 comprises 14 residues. Per the germline V gene, CDR1 is WSHSY and CDR2 is SAAADI. V lost 11 bases and J 0 bases, leaving 15 bases between the germline ends.

Ten or more counts support this clonotype. The chain links TRBV5-1 to TRBJ2-7; no clear D. V shed 5 bases and J shed 3 bases, with 12 bases lying between them. From germline, CDR1 is SGHRS and CDR2 YFSETQ. This CDR3 is built from 13 residues. CDR3 DNA: TGCGCCAGCAGTCAAGGCGCCGGCTACGAGCAGTACTTC. Translating gives CASSQGAGYEQYF.

The V gene is TRBV2, the J gene TRBJ1-3, with 9 bases that match TRBD1. V shed 5 bases, J shed 0 bases, and the junction held 11 bases outside the gene matches. CDR1 is SNHLY and CDR2 is FYNNEI in the germline V gene. The CDR3 extends over 18 amino acids. The CDR3 DNA reads TGTGCCAGCAGTTGGGACAGGGAATCCCCTCTCTCTGGAAACACCATATATTTT. Translating gives CASSWDRESPLSGNTIYF.

The table lists this clonotype with a few counts. V is TRBV24-1 and J is TRBJ2-5, with D perhaps given as TRBD1 or TRBD2 (5 bases each). V was clipped by 4 bases and J by 2 bases, with 13 bases between them. Germline V gives CDR1 KGHDR, CDR2 SFDVKD. The length of the CDR3 is 15 residues. CDR3 in DNA: TGTGCCACCAGTGACCCACGGGACGTGCAAGAGACCCAGTACTTC. This sequence encodes CATSDPRDVQETQYF.

This clonotype was recorded a few times. The V call is TRBV5-1, the J call TRBJ2-1; 8 bases are a match to TRBD2. The CDR3 extends over 15 amino acids. With 4 bases clipped from V and 0 bases from J, the junction kept 3 bases outside the gene matches. CDR1 is SGHRS, CDR2 YFSETQ, per germline. The CDR3 nucleotides read TGCGCCAGCAGCCAAGCGGGAGTCTCCTACAATGAGCAGTTCTTC. It is translated as CASSQAGVSYNEQFF.

This sequence joins TRBV5-1 and TRBJ1-1, with 7 bases matching TRBD1. The CDR3 has 13 residues. Germline CDR1 SGHRS, CDR2 YFSETQ. The V and J ends lost 4 bases and 6 bases, in that order; junction bases with no gene match: 6. The CDR3 DNA reads as TGCGCCAGCAGCACGCGACAGGGCGCTGAAGCTTTCTTT. Protein product: CASSTRQGAEAFF.

The gene calls are TRBV5-5 and TRBJ2-7, with TRBD1 as a possible D gene (5 bases). The CDR3 runs to 15 residues. V gave up 4 bases and J gave up 6 bases, with 20 bases separating them. The germline V gene encodes CDR1 SGHKS and CDR2 YYEKEE (reference sequence). This chain's CDR3 is CASSPAGVPRGEQYF. DNA for the CDR3: TGTGCCAGCAGCCCCGCCGGAGTCCCAAGGGGCGAGCAGTACTTC.

This chain links TRBV29-1 with TRBJ2-5; 8 bases are shared with TRBD2. CDR1 and CDR2 (germline): SQVTM, ANQGSEA. The CDR3 spans 16 residues. Trimming at V came to 0 bases and at J to 2 bases, leaving 8 bases not matched to a gene. CDR3 in DNA: TGCAGCGTTGAAGATCCGGGACTAGAAAGTCAAGAGACCCAGTACTTC. Amino acid sequence: CSVEDPGLESQETQYF.

This clonotype came up a few times. V is TRBV12-3 or TRBV12-4 and J is TRBJ2-5; 8 positions match TRBD2. Trimming took 1 base from V and 0 from J; bases not matched to a gene: 4. The CDR3 is 16 amino acids. The CDR3 DNA sequence: TGTGCCAGCAGTTTAGGTGGTAGCGGGAACCAAGAGACCCAGTACTTC. Translating gives CASSLGGSGNQETQYF.

The chain employs TRBV29-1 and TRBJ2-7; TRBD2 matches at 7 bases. V shed 6 bases and J 2 bases; nucleotides not matched to a gene: 4. The germline V gene encodes CDR1 SQVTM and CDR2 ANQGSEA. The CDR3 is 12 residues long. This CDR3 reads CSVGGTTYEQYF. In DNA form, the CDR3 reads TGCAGCGTCGGCGGGACTACCTACGAGCAGTACTTC.

This chain uses TRBV7-3 with TRBJ2-1, with D possibly being TRBD1 (5 bases). Germline values: CDR1 SGHTA, CDR2 FQGTGA. Trimming stripped 2 bases from V and 4 bases from J, with 12 bases between. The CDR3 is 15 amino acids. CDR3 sequence reads: CASSLYQGAYNEQFF. Here the CDR3 DNA reads TGTGCCAGCAGCTTATACCAAGGGGCGTACAATGAGCAGTTCTTC.

The rearrangement joins TRBV10-3 to TRBJ1-6, with D unclear. The V and J ends lost 4 bases and 9 bases respectively, with 7 bases between them. The germline gives CDR1 ENHRY, CDR2 SYGVKD. The length of the CDR3 is 12 residues. As DNA, the CDR3 is TGTGCCATCAGTGGAAGTCTTTCACCCCTCCACTTT. Its translation: CAISGSLSPLHF.